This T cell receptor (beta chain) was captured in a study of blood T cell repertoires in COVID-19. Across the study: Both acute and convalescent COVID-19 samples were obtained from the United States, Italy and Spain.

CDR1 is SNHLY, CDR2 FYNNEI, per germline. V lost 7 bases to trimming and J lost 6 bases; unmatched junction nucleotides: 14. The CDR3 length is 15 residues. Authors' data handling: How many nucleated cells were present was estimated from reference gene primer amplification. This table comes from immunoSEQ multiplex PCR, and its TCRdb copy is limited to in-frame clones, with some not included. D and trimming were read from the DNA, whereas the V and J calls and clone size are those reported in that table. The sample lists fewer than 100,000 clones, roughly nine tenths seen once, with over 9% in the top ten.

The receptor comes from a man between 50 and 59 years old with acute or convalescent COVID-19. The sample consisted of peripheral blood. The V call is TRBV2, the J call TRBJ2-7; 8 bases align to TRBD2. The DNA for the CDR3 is TGTGCCAGCAACATAATCAGCGGGAGTTTAGGCGAGCAGTACTTC. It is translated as CASNIISGSLGEQYF.